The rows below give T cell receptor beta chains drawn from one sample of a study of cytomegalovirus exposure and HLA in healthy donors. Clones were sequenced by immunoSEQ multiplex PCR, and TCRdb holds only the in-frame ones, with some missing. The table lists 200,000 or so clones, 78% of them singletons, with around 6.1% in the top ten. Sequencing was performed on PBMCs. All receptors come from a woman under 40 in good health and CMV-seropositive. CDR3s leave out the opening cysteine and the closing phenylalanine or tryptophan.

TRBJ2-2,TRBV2,ATKREGPGGELF
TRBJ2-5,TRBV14,ASSRTEYQETQY
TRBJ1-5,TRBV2,AARPDRGQPQH
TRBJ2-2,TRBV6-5,ASSYQDTGELF
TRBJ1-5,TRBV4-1,ASSTQGGLGYSNQPQH
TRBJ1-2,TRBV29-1,SVKKSSGSDYYGYT
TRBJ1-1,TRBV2,ASRQRQGMNTEAF
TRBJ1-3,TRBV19,ASSIGQASSGNTIY
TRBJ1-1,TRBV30,AWSVRREPEAF
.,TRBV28,ASSFSLAGGQGGTYEQY
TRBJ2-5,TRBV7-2,ASSRGLAETQY
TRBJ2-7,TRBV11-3,ASSLVPRREQY
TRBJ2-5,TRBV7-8,ASSSKQGVTQY
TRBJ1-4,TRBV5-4,ATHLRSTTNEKLF
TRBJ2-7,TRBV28,ASSRVGSGYEQY
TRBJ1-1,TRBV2,ASCWDRGSGTEAF
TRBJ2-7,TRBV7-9,SSSLREDGYSYEQY
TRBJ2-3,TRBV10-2,ASCWGVRGTDTQY
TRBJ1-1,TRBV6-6,ASSLGDGGNTEAF
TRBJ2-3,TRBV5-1,ASSQGQGLTDTQY
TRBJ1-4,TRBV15,ATSRGTGRDEKLF
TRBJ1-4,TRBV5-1,ASSLTGLNEKLF
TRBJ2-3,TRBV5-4,ASSLKQGLAGNTDTQY
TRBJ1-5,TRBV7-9,ASSPAGGPSQPQH
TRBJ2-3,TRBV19,ASIKGLTNTQY
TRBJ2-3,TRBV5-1,ASSSFSGRGTDTQY
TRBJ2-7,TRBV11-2,ASSLQGSYEQY
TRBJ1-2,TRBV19,ASSIKGSAYGYT
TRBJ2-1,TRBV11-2,ASSRGTVNEQF
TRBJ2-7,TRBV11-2,ASSLGGYQDEQY
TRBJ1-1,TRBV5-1,ASCLGQGMLTEAF
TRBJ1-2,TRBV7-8,ASSLPGVTQT
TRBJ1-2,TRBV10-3,AILDSRGYGYT
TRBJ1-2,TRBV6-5,ASSRGQQGPYGYT
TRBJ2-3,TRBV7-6,ASSTRGRDTQY
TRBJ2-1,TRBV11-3,ASSRRWGDEQF
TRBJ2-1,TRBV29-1,SVEKSLAGENEQF
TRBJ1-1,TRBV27,ATHGGGKRDTEAF
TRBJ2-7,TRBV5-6,ASSSSGTSVYYEQY
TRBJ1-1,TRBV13,ASSARDRNTEAF
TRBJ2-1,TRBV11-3,ASSKEGLAGGSYNEQF
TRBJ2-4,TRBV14,ASSRELGNIQY
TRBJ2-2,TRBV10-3,AVGDIGNTGELF
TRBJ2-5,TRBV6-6,ASRTAGQETQY
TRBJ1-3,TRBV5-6,ASSLVGRATGTSGNTIY
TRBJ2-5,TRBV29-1,SVVEAGETQY
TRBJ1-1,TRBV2,ARTRDPNTEAF
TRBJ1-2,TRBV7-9,ASSSTGLHYGYT
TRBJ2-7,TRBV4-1,ASSQDRTSGYNEQY
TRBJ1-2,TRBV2,ASPSGGPANYGYT
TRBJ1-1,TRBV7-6,ASSLAEGANTEAF
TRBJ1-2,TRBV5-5,ASLRDRVDGYT
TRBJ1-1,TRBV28,ATRTGLMNTEAF
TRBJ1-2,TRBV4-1,ASSQDVGANYGYT
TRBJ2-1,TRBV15,ATSRLLAGDNEQF
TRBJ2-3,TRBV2,ASSDRGRNTDTQY
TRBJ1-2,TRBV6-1,ASGRGYGYT